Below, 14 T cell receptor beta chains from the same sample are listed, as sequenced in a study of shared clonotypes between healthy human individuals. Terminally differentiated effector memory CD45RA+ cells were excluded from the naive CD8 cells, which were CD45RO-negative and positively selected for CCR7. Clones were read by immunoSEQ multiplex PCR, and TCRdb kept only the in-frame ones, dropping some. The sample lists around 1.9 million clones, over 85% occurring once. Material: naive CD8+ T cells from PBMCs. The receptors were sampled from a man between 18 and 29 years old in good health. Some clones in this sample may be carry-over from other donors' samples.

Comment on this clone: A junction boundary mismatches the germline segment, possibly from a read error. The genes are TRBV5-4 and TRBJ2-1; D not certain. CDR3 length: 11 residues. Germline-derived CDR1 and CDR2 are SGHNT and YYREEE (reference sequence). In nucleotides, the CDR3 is TGTGCCAGCAGCTCCCACAATGAGCAGTTCTTC. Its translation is CASSSHNEQFF. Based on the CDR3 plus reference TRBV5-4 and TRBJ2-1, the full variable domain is ETGVTQSPTHLIKTRGQQVTLRCSSQSGHNTVSWYQQALGQGPQFIFQYYREEENGRGNFPPRFSGLQFPNYSSELNVNALELDDSALYLCASSSHNEQFFGPGTRLTVL.

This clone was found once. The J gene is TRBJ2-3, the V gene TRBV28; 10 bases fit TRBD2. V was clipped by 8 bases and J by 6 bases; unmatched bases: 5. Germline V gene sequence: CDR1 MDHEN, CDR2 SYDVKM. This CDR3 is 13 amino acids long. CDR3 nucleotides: TGTGCCAGCTTAGCGGGAGGTTGGGATACGCAGTATTTT. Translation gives CASLAGGWDTQYF.

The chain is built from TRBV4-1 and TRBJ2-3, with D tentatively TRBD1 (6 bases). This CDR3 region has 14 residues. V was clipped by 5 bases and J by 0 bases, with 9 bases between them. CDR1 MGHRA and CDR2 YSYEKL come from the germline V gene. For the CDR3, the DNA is TGCGCCAGCAGCTCAGACAGGAGCACAGATACGCAGTATTTT. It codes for CASSSDRSTDTQYF.

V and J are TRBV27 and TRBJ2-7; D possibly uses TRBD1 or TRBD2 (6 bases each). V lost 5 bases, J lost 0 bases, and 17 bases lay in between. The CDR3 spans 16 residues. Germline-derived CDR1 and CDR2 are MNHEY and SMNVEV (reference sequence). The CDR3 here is CASSPSVGGLSYEQYF. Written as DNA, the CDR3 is TGTGCCAGCAGTCCCTCCGTTGGGGGGCTCTCCTACGAGCAGTACTTC.

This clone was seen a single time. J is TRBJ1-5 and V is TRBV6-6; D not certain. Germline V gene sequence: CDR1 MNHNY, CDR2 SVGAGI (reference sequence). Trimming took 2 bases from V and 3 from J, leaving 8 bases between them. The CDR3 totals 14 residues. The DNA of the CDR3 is TGTGCCAGCAGTTACAGACCGCTCAATCAGCCCCAGCATTTT. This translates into CASSYRPLNQPQHF.

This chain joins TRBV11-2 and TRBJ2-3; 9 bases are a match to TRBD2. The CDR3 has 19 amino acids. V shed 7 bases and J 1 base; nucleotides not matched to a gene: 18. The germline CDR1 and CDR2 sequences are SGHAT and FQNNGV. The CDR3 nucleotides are TGTGCCAGCAACCCCGCCCCAGCGGGAGGTTCCTGGGGCACAGATACGCAGTATTTT. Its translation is CASNPAPAGGSWGTDTQYF.

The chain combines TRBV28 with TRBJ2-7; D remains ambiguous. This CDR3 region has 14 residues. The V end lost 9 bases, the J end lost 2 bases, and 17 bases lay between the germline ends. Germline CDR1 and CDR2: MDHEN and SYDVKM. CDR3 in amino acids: CASQVEPGPYEQYF. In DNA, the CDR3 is TGTGCCAGTCAAGTCGAGCCAGGCCCCTACGAGCAGTACTTC. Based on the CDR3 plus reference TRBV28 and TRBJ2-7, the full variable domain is DVKVTQSSRYLVKRTGEKVFLECVQDMDHENMFWYRQDPGLGLRLIYFSYDVKMKEKGDIPEGYSVSREKKERFSLILESASTNQTSMYLCASQVEPGPYEQYFGPGTRLTVT.

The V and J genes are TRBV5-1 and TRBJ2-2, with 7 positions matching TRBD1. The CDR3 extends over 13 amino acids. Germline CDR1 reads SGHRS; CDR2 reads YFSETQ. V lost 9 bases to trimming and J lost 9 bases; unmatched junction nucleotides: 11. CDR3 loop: CATTTGVNRELFF. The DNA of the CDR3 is TGCGCCACCACAACAGGGGTGAATCGGGAGCTGTTTTTT. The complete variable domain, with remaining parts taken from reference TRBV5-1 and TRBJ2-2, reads KAGVTQTPRYLIKTRGQQVTLSCSPISGHRSVSWYQQTPGQGLQFLFEYFSETQRNKGNFPGRFSGRQFSNSRSEMNVSTLELGDSALYLCATTTGVNRELFFGEGSRLTVL.

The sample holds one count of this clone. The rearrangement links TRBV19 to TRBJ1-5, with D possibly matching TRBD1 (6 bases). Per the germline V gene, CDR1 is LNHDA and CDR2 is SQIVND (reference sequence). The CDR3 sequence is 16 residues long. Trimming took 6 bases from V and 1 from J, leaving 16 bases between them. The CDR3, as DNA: TGTGCCAGTAGATTGGGACATTTGTTAAGCAATCAGCCCCAGCATTTT. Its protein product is CASRLGHLLSNQPQHF.

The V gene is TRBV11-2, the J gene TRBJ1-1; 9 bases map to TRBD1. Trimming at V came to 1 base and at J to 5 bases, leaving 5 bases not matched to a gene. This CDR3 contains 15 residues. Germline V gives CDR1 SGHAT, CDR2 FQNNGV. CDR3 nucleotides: TGTGCCAGCAGCTTAGGAACAGGGGGCAGGACTGAAGCTTTCTTT. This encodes CASSLGTGGRTEAFF.

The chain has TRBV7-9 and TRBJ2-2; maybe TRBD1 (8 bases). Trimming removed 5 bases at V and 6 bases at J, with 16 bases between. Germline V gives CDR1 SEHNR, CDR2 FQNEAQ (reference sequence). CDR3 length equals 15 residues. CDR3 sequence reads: CASSTDREGAGELFF. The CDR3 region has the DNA TGTGCCAGCAGCACGGACAGGGAGGGGGCCGGGGAGCTGTTTTTT.

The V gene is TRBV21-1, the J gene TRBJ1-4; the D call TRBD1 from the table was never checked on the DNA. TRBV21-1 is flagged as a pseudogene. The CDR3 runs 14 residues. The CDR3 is CASGGTGWYEKLFF. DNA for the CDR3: TGTGCCAGCGGAGGGACAGGGTGGTATGAAAAACTGTTTTTT.

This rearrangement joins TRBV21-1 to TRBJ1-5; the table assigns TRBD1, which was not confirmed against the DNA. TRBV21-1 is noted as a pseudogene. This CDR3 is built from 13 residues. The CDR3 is CARINREPQPQHF. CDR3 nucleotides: TGTGCCAGAATAAACAGGGAACCTCAGCCCCAGCATTTT.

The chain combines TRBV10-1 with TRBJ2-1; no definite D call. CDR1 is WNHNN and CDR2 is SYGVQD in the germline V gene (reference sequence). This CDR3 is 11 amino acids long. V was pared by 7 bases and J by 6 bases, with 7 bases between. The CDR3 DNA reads TGCGCCAGCAATTCCGGCAATGAGCAGTTCTTC. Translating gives CASNSGNEQFF.